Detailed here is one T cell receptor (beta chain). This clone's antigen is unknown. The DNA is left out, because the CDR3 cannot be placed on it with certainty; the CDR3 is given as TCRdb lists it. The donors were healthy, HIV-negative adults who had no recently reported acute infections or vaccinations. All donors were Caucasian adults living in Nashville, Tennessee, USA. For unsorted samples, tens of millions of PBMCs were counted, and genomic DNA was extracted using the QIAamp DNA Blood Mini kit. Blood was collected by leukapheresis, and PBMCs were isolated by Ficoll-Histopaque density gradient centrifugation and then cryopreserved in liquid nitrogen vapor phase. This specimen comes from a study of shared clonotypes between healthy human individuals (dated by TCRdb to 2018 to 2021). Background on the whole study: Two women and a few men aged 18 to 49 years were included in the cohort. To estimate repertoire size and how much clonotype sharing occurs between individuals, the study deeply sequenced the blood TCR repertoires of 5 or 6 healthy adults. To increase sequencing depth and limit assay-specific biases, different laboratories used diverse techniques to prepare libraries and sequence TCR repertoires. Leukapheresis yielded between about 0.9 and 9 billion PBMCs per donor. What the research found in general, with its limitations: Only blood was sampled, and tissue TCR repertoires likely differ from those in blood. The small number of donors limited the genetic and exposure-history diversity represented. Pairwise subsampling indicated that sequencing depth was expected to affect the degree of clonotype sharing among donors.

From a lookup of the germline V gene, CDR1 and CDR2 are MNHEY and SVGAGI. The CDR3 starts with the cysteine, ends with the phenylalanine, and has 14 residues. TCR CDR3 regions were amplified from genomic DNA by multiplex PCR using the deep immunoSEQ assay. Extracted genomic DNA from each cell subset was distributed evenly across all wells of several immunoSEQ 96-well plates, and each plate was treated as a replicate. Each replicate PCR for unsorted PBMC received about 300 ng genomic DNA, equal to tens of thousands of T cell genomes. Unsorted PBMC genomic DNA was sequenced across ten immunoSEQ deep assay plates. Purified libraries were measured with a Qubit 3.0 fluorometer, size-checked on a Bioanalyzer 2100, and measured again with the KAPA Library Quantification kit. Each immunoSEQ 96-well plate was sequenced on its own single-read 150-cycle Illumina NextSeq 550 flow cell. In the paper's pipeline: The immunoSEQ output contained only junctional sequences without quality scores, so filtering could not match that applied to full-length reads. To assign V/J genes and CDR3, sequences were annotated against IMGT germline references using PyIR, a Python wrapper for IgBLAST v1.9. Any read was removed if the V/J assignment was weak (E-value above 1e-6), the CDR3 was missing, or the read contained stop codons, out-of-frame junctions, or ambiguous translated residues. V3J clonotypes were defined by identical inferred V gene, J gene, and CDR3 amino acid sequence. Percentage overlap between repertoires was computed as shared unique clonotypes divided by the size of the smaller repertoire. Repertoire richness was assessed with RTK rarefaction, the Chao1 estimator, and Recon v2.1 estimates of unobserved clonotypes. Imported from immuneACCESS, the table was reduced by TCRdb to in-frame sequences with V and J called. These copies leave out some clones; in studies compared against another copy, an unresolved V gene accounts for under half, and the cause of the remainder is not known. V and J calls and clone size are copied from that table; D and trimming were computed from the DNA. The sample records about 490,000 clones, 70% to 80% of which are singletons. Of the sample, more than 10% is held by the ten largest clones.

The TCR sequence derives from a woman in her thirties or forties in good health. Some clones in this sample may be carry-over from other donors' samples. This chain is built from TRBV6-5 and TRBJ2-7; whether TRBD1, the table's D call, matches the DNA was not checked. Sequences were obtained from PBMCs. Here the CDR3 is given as CASSTSTGYDEQYF.